Listed here are 14 T cell receptor beta chains from one sample, sequenced in a study of response to subunit inactivated influenza vaccine. One entry per CDR3 protein results from TCRdb running MiXCR on the RT-PCR reads. This sample yields about 800,000 distinct CDR3 sequences, of which around 21% are seen a single time; roughly 10% belongs to the top ten. This sample comprised PBMCs from blood, obtained roughly 5 days after vaccination. The receptors stem from a man aged 50 to 60 who received an inactivated influenza vaccine.

This chain joins TRBV15 and TRBJ1-5; D not resolved. Germline assignment: CDR1 LNHNV and CDR2 YYDKDF (reference sequence). V dropped 6 bases and J dropped 2 bases, with 14 bases sitting between them. The CDR3 has 15 amino acids. This CDR3 is CATRSGPHGNQPQHF. The CDR3 coding sequence is TGTGCCACCAGGAGCGGCCCCCATGGCAATCAGCCCCAGCATTTT.

This clonotype was seen only a few times. The chain combines TRBV5-1 with TRBJ2-1; D is ambiguous. Trimming took off 4 bases at V and 0 bases at J, with 17 bases between the two ends. Per the germline V gene, CDR1 is SGHRS and CDR2 is YFSETQ. CDR3 length equals 17 residues. CDR3 coding DNA: TGCGCCAGCAGCATTAGTGCAACGTACCTCTCCTACAATGAGCAGTTCTTC. As protein: CASSISATYLSYNEQFF.

The V gene is TRBV5-1, the J gene TRBJ2-2; D perhaps matches TRBD2 (5 bases). V lost 3 bases to trimming and J lost 6 bases, with 12 bases between them. The germline V gene encodes CDR1 SGHRS and CDR2 YFSETQ. The CDR3 runs 14 residues. Written as DNA, the CDR3 is TGCGCCAGCAGCTCGGGGTGGAGCCCCGGGGAGCTGTTTTTT. This translates into CASSSGWSPGELFF.

The chain employs TRBV7-9 and TRBJ2-5, with D tentatively TRBD2 (6 bases). V was pared by 1 base and J by 2 bases, with 11 bases between. This CDR3 spans 15 amino acids. CDR1 is SEHNR and CDR2 is FQNEAQ in the germline V gene (reference sequence). CDR3 residues: CASSLVSAGQETQYF. The CDR3 DNA reads TGTGCCAGCAGCTTAGTTTCGGCGGGGCAAGAGACCCAGTACTTC. The full variable domain, in which reference TRBV7-9 and TRBJ2-5 provide the parts outside the CDR3, is DTGVSQNPRHKITKRGQNVTFRCDPISEHNRLYWYRQTLGQGPEFLTYFQNEAQLEKSRLLSDRFSAERPKGSFSTLEIQRTEQGDSAMYLCASSLVSAGQETQYFGPGTRLLVL.

The V gene is TRBV20-1, the J gene TRBJ2-3, with D possibly being TRBD2 (5 bases). The CDR3 loop spans 13 amino acids. Per germline, CDR1 DFQATT and CDR2 SNEGSKA (reference sequence). V was clipped by 6 bases and J by 4 bases, with 14 bases between them. The chain's CDR3 is CSAPAAGADTQYF. CDR3 DNA: TGCAGTGCCCCCGCTGCCGGGGCAGATACGCAGTATTTT.

The rearrangement uses TRBV5-1 and TRBJ1-1; D possibly corresponds to TRBD1 (5 bases). Trimming shortened V by 4 bases and J by 1 base, and 14 bases separated the two germline ends. Germline V gene lookup returns CDR1 SGHRS and CDR2 YFSETQ. The CDR3 runs to 15 residues. The CDR3 nucleotides read TGCGCCAGCAGCCCCATGGGGCAGGGGAACACTGAAGCTTTCTTT. Its translation is CASSPMGQGNTEAFF. Full variable domain (rest looked up from reference TRBV5-1 and TRBJ1-1): KAGVTQTPRYLIKTRGQQVTLSCSPISGHRSVSWYQQTPGQGLQFLFEYFSETQRNKGNFPGRFSGRQFSNSRSEMNVSTLELGDSALYLCASSPMGQGNTEAFFGQGTRLTVV.

This chain links TRBV24-1 with TRBJ2-5; D is possibly TRBD1 or TRBD2 (6 bases each). The CDR3 sequence is 15 residues long. Trimming pared 4 bases from V and 4 bases from J, leaving 15 bases between. Germline assignment: CDR1 KGHDR and CDR2 SFDVKD. As DNA, the CDR3 is TGTGCCACCAGTGACCCCAGGGGAGGAGGAGAGACCCAGTACTTC. It translates to CATSDPRGGGETQYF.

This clonotype has a handful of counts. The chain is built from TRBV4-3 and TRBJ2-5, with 14 bases matching TRBD2. Germline V CDR1 and CDR2: LGHNA, YSLEER. This CDR3 has 17 amino acids. The V segment lost 3 bases and the J segment 4 bases; nucleotides outside the gene matches: 7. DNA of the CDR3: TGCGCCAGCAGCCACCACGGACTAGCGGGGGGAATAGAGACCCAGTACTTC. This codes for CASSHHGLAGGIETQYF.

This clonotype has only a few counts. The J gene is TRBJ2-3, the V gene TRBV27; 9 nucleotides align to TRBD2. The CDR3 is 18 residues long. The trim removed 3 bases at V and 5 bases at J, leaving 15 bases unmatched. Germline lookup yields CDR1 MNHEY and CDR2 SMNVEV (reference sequence). DNA for the CDR3: TGTGCCAGCAGTTTTGTAGGCGTGGCGGGAGGGCCGGGAGATACGCAGTATTTT. This encodes CASSFVGVAGGPGDTQYF.

The chain is built from TRBV5-6 and TRBJ2-1; perhaps TRBD1 as D (6 bases). The germline gives CDR1 SGHDT, CDR2 YYEEEE. V gave up 7 bases and J gave up 8 bases, with 10 bases separating them. This CDR3 has 11 residues. As DNA, the CDR3 is TGTGCCAGCGCCTCAGGGGATGAGCAGTTCTTC. Residues: CASASGDEQFF.

This clonotype was found once. This rearrangement joins TRBV5-6 to TRBJ2-1, with 7 bases lining up with TRBD1. Looked up from germline, CDR1 is SGHDT and CDR2 is YYEEEE. The CDR3 is 15 amino acids. J lost 4 bases, V lost 2 bases, and 6 bases had no gene match. CDR3 bases: TGTGCCAGCAGCTTCGGGACAGATAATTACAATGAGCAGTTCTTC. Its translation: CASSFGTDNYNEQFF.

This clonotype was recorded a few times. The genes are TRBV6-1 and TRBJ1-2; TRBD1 is a possible D gene (6 bases). V was cut by 8 bases and J by 3 bases, with 13 bases left in between. Germline V lookup: CDR1 MNHNS, CDR2 SASEGT. This CDR3 has 13 residues. In DNA, the CDR3 is TGTGCCAGCCTCGACAGGCTTCACTATGGCTACACCTTC. Translating gives CASLDRLHYGYTF.

The chain recombines TRBV7-8 with TRBJ2-2; 7 bases line up with TRBD1. This CDR3 has 16 residues. V gave up 3 bases and J gave up 4 bases; unmatched junction bases: 8. The germline gives CDR1 SGHVS, CDR2 FQNEAQ. The CDR3 DNA reads as TGTGCCAGCAGCTTCGGGACAGCCCTTAGCACCGGGGAGCTGTTTTTT. Its translation: CASSFGTALSTGELFF.

The CDR3 sequence: CASVVGTQPSPLHF. CDR3 DNA sequence: TGTGCCAGCGTTGTTGGGACACAACCTTCACCCCTCCACTTT. J is TRBJ1-6 and V is TRBV2; D might be TRBD1 (6 bases). The V end lost 8 bases, the J end lost 9 bases, and 17 bases lay between the germline ends. The V gene's germline CDR1 is SNHLY and CDR2 FYNNEI. This CDR3 has 14 amino acids.